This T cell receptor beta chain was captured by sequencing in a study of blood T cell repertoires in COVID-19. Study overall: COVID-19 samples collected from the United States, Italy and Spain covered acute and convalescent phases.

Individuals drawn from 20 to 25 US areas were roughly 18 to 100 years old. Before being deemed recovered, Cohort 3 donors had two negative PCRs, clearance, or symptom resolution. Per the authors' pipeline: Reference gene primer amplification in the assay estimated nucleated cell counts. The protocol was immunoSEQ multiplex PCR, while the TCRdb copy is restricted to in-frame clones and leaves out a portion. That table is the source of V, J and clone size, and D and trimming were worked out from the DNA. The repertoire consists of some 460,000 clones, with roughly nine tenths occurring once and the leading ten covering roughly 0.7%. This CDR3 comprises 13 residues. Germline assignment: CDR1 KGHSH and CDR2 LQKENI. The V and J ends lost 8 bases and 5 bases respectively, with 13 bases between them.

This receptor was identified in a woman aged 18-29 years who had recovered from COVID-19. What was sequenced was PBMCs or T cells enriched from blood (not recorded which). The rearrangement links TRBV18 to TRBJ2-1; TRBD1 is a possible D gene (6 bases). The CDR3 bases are TGTGCCAGCACCCGGACAGCCGACAATGAGCAGTTCTTC. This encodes CASTRTADNEQFF. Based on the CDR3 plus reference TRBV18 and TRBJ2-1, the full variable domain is NAGVMQNPRHLVRRRGQEARLRCSPMKGHSHVYWYRQLPEEGLKFMVYLQKENIIDESGMPKERFSAEFPKEGPSILRIQQVVRGDSAAYFCASTRTADNEQFFGPGTRLTVL.